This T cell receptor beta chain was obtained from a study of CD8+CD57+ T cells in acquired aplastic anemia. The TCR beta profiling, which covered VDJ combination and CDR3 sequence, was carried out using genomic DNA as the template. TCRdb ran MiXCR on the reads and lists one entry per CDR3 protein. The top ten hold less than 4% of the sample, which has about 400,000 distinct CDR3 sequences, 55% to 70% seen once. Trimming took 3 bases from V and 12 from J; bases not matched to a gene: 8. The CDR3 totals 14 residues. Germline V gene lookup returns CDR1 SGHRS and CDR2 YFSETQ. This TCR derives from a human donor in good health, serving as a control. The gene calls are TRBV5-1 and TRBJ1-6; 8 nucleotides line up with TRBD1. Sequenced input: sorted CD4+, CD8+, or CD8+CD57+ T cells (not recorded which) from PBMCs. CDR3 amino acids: CASSSRTGRGPLHF. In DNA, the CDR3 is TGCGCCAGCAGCTCCCGGACAGGGAGAGGACCCCTCCACTTT.